A single sample gave rise to the 26 T cell receptor beta chains below, sequenced in a study of blood T cell repertoires in COVID-19 (dated by TCRdb to 2020 to 2021). The library came from the immunoSEQ multiplex PCR assay. TCRdb re-hosts the immuneACCESS table, in-frame sequences only. Its copies lack some clones; in the studies checked, an unresolved V gene accounts for under half of them, and the cause for the rest is not known. This sample comprises over 50,000 clones, roughly 90% of them detected only once. Of the sample, over 13% is held by the ten largest clones. Material for sequencing was peripheral blood. The receptors were sampled from a human donor with active COVID-19. The donor label of this sample is uncertain.

This chain joins TRBV15 and TRBJ2-1; 7 nucleotides match TRBD2. The V and J ends lost 7 bases and 4 bases, in that order; junction bases with no gene match: 13. This CDR3 comprises 16 residues. Germline CDR1 reads LNHNV; CDR2 reads YYDKDF (reference sequence). The CDR3 DNA follows: TGTGCCACCACCGGGGAGGGCGGGAACTTGTACAATGAGCAGTTCTTC. This encodes CATTGEGGNLYNEQFF.

This clone was seen once. This chain connects TRBV7-9 to TRBJ2-2, with TRBD1 as a possible D gene (5 bases). CDR3 length equals 14 residues. Germline CDR1 reads SEHNR; CDR2 reads FQNEAQ (reference sequence). With 4 bases removed from V and 1 base from J, the gap between germline ends came to 7 bases. The CDR3 sequence: CASSSRENTGELFF. CDR3 DNA: TGTGCCAGCAGCTCCAGGGAGAACACCGGGGAGCTGTTTTTT.

The gene calls are TRBV9 and TRBJ2-3, with 7 bases identical to TRBD2. Germline trimming cut 0 bases from V and 1 base from J; bases unmatched to any gene: 5. Germline assignment: CDR1 SGDLS and CDR2 YYNGEE. The CDR3 spans 16 residues. CDR3 region: CASSVAAGRGTDTQYF. DNA for the CDR3: TGTGCCAGCAGCGTAGCAGCGGGGCGCGGCACAGATACGCAGTATTTT.

The genes are TRBV12-3 or TRBV12-4 and TRBJ2-2; D is unresolved. The CDR3 contains 13 residues. V lost 7 bases and J 2 bases, leaving 8 bases between the germline ends. CDR3 in amino acids: CASTVANTGELFF. The CDR3 DNA reads TGTGCCAGCACGGTCGCAAACACCGGGGAGCTGTTTTTT.

The chain uses TRBV7-9 and TRBJ1-1; 7 nucleotides agree with TRBD1. Germline lookup yields CDR1 SEHNR and CDR2 FQNEAQ (reference sequence). CDR3 size: 17 residues. V was clipped by 1 base and J by 1 base; unmatched bases: 9. The CDR3 nucleotides read TGTGCCAGCAGCTTAGACCGTTGGGGGACAGCGAACACTGAAGCTTTCTTT. This encodes CASSLDRWGTANTEAFF.

This rearrangement joins TRBV4-1 to TRBJ2-7; tentative D call: TRBD2 (5 bases). The length of the CDR3 is 13 residues. With 1 base removed from V and 7 bases from J, the gap between germline ends came to 11 bases. Germline assignment: CDR1 MGHRA and CDR2 YSYEKL. In DNA, the CDR3 is TGCGCCAGCAGCCAAGGAAGAGGGAGTGAGCAGTACTTC. This sequence encodes CASSQGRGSEQYF.

This clone was recorded only once. The rearrangement uses TRBV7-3 and TRBJ2-1; 7 nucleotides match TRBD2. The CDR3 is 13 amino acids. V shed 2 bases and J 10 bases; nucleotides not matched to a gene: 5. Per the germline V gene, CDR1 is SGHTA and CDR2 is FQGTGA. This chain's CDR3 is CASSLGREREQFF. In DNA, the CDR3 is TGTGCCAGCAGCTTAGGGAGGGAAAGGGAGCAGTTCTTC. Full variable domain (rest looked up from reference TRBV7-3 and TRBJ2-1): GAGVSQTPSNKVTEKGKYVELRCDPISGHTALYWYRQSLGQGPEFLIYFQGTGAADDSGLPNDRFFAVRPEGSVSTLKIQRTERGDSAVYLCASSLGREREQFFGPGTRLTVL.

CDR3 DNA sequence: TGTGCCAGCAGCTTCCGACAGGGGAGATGGGAGCAGTACTTC. Protein sequence: CASSFRQGRWEQYF. The chain links TRBV3-1 (or the pseudogene TRBV3-2) to TRBJ2-7, with 8 bases identical to TRBD1. The CDR3 extends over 14 amino acids. Germline CDR1 is LGHDT and CDR2 is YNNKEL (reference sequence). The J segment lost 7 bases and the V segment lost 5 bases, leaving 10 bases of the junction unmatched.

The CDR3 here is CASSSQAGGGHEQYF. In DNA form, the CDR3 reads TGTGCCAGCAGCTCACAGGCGGGAGGAGGCCACGAGCAGTACTTC. The gene calls are TRBV11-2 and TRBJ2-7; 8 positions match TRBD2. The V and J ends lost 4 bases and 5 bases, in that order; junction bases with no gene match: 10. Germline-derived CDR1 and CDR2 are SGHAT and FQNNGV. The CDR3 extends over 15 amino acids.

V gene TRBV24-1 combines with J gene TRBJ2-1, with D unresolved. Germline lookup yields CDR1 KGHDR and CDR2 SFDVKD. The V gene lost 10 bases and the J gene lost 10 bases, with 10 bases spanning the gap. This CDR3 spans 10 amino acids. CDR3 sequence (DNA): TGTGCCACGAGAAGAGCCGAGCAGTTCTTC. Its protein is CATRRAEQFF.

The chain carries TRBV6-5 and TRBJ1-2; D gene uncertain. This CDR3 is built from 15 residues. Germline-derived CDR1 and CDR2 are MNHEY and SVGAGI. Between the trimmed V and J ends, which lost 4 bases and 7 bases, there was a span of 19 bases. Here the CDR3 reads CASSFAGAGGSGYTF. The CDR3 DNA is TGTGCCAGCAGTTTCGCCGGCGCCGGAGGGTCTGGCTACACCTTC.

This chain uses TRBV5-6 with TRBJ2-7; D is possibly TRBD1 (5 bases). Germline V CDR1 and CDR2: SGHDT, YYEEEE. V lost 3 bases and J 2 bases, leaving 18 bases between the germline ends. The CDR3 runs to 16 residues. The CDR3 DNA sequence: TGTGCCAGCAGCTCTGGAATCTCAGGGTTCGCCTACGAGCAGTACTTC. It specifies CASSSGISGFAYEQYF. The full variable domain, completed using reference TRBV5-6 and TRBJ2-7, is DAGVTQSPTHLIKTRGQQVTLRCSPKSGHDTVSWYQQALGQGPQFIFQYYEEEERQRGNFPDRFSGHQFPNYSSELNVNALLLGDSALYLCASSSGISGFAYEQYFGPGTRLTVT.

This clone was recorded a few times. J is TRBJ2-2 and V is TRBV29-1; the match to TRBD1 covers 8 bases. CDR1 is SQVTM, CDR2 ANQGSEA, per germline. CDR3 length: 15 residues. With 7 bases clipped from V and 1 base from J, the junction kept 8 bases outside the gene matches. As DNA, the CDR3 is TGCAGCGCCGCTCGGGGACAGGTGAACACCGGGGAGCTGTTTTTT. Its protein product is CSAARGQVNTGELFF.

This chain connects TRBV9 to TRBJ2-1; 11 nucleotides match TRBD2. CDR3 length: 16 amino acids. J lost 7 bases, V lost 0 bases, and 6 bases had no gene match. Looked up from germline, CDR1 is SGDLS and CDR2 is YYNGEE. CDR3 residues: CASSVVGTSGLNEQFF. The CDR3 bases are TGTGCCAGCAGCGTAGTGGGGACTAGCGGACTAAATGAGCAGTTCTTC. Full variable domain (missing parts from reference TRBV9 and TRBJ2-1): DSGVTQTPKHLITATGQRVTLRCSPRSGDLSVYWYQQSLDQGLQFLIQYYNGEERAKGNILERFSAQQFPDLHSELNLSSLELGDSALYFCASSVVGTSGLNEQFFGPGTRLTVL.

J is TRBJ1-1 and V is TRBV29-1; the D gene is possibly TRBD1 (5 bases). In germline, CDR1 is SQVTM, CDR2 ANQGSEA. Trimming took 0 bases from V and 3 from J, leaving 11 bases between them. CDR3 length: 14 residues. Here the CDR3 reads CSVEDPKGDTEAFF. CDR3 nucleotide sequence: TGCAGCGTTGAAGATCCGAAAGGGGACACTGAAGCTTTCTTT.

The chain recombines TRBV6-1 with TRBJ1-2, with D tentatively TRBD1 (5 bases). This CDR3 spans 15 amino acids. V lost 1 base and J lost 8, with 17 bases in between. Germline V lookup: CDR1 MNHNS, CDR2 SASEGT. As DNA, the CDR3 is TGTGCCAGCAGTGAAGGCAGGGAAGGCTACTGGGGCTACACCTTC. Translated, it gives CASSEGREGYWGYTF.

In its sample, this clone was seen a few times. J is TRBJ2-7 and V is TRBV6-5, with D possibly matching TRBD1 (5 bases). In germline, CDR1 is MNHEY, CDR2 SVGAGI. The CDR3 is 12 amino acids. Trimming shortened V by 8 bases and J by 5 bases, and 13 bases separated the two germline ends. CDR3 in DNA: TGTGCCAGCTGGGGCGGCCCCCACGAGCAGTACTTC. Encoded protein: CASWGGPHEQYF.

This chain links TRBV1 with TRBJ2-3; the table's TRBD2 call for D was not verified on the DNA. TRBV1 constitutes a pseudogene. The CDR3 sequence is 13 residues long. CDR3 protein: CTSSQNNYGAQYF. The CDR3 DNA reads TGCACCAGCAGCCAAAATAACTACGGGGCGCAGTATTTT.

The rearrangement uses TRBV6-5 and TRBJ1-4, with D possibly TRBD1 on 6 matching bases. The CDR3 is 14 amino acids. V was trimmed by 2 bases and J by 2 bases, leaving 6 bases between them. Germline V lookup: CDR1 MNHEY, CDR2 SVGAGI. The DNA of the CDR3 is TGTGCCAGCAGTTACAGGGGGACTAATGAAAAACTGTTTTTT. Translating gives CASSYRGTNEKLFF.

The CDR3: CASSPYLGGAMNTEAFF. The DNA for the CDR3 is TGTGCCAGCAGTCCCTACCTCGGCGGGGCTATGAACACTGAAGCTTTCTTT. The chain combines TRBV27 with TRBJ1-1, with D perhaps matching TRBD1 (5 bases). The V gene lost 5 bases and the J gene lost 0 bases, with 19 bases spanning the gap. The CDR3 spans 17 residues. Germline loops: CDR1 MNHEY, CDR2 SMNVEV (reference sequence).

V is TRBV5-1 and J is TRBJ2-3; 10 nucleotides match TRBD2. The germline V gene encodes CDR1 SGHRS and CDR2 YFSETQ. The CDR3 is 15 residues long. V shed 2 bases, J shed 2 bases, and the junction held 2 bases outside the gene matches. CDR3 bases: TGCGCCAGCAGCTTCACTAGCGGGAACACAGATACGCAGTATTTT. Translated: CASSFTSGNTDTQYF.

The rearrangement links TRBV4-1 to TRBJ1-4; TRBD1 is a possible D gene (5 bases). CDR1 and CDR2 (germline): MGHRA, YSYEKL. This CDR3 is built from 16 residues. The ends were cut back, 0 bases at V and 8 bases at J, with 16 bases in the middle. The CDR3 here is CASSQDGWRGEEKLFF. CDR3 in DNA: TGCGCCAGCAGCCAAGATGGGTGGAGGGGTGAGGAAAAACTGTTTTTT.

This chain joins TRBV10-1 and TRBJ2-7, with 10 bases matching TRBD1. Per the germline V gene, CDR1 is WNHNN and CDR2 is SYGVQD (reference sequence). V lost 0 bases, J lost 4 bases, and 12 bases stayed unmatched. The CDR3 runs 18 residues. Here the CDR3 DNA reads TGCGCCAGCAGTGAGTCGAGCCTCGGGACAGGGGACCAATACGAGCAGTACTTC. Protein: CASSESSLGTGDQYEQYF.

This clone has a single count. The gene calls are TRBV11-3 and TRBJ1-1, with D unresolved. The germline V gene encodes CDR1 SGHNT and CDR2 YENEEA. V was cut by 5 bases and J by 1 base, with 11 bases left in between. The CDR3 has 14 amino acids. The CDR3 DNA is TGTGCCAGCAGCCCCGGGAGGGCGAACACTGAAGCTTTCTTT. Translation: CASSPGRANTEAFF.

In this sample, this clone turned up once. The chain has TRBV10-1 and TRBJ2-5; D is possibly TRBD1 (5 bases). CDR1 is WNHNN and CDR2 is SYGVQD in the germline V gene (reference sequence). Between the trimmed V and J ends, which lost 0 bases and 9 bases, there was a span of 11 bases. This CDR3 is built from 13 residues. The CDR3 nucleotides read TGCGCCAGCAGTGAGTCTTTGGACACGGCCCAGTACTTC. Protein: CASSESLDTAQYF.

This rearrangement joins TRBV9 to TRBJ1-5; a weak D match, TRBD1 (5 bases). Trimming took off 0 bases at V and 1 base at J, with 8 bases between the two ends. This CDR3 is 15 amino acids long. Germline values: CDR1 SGDLS, CDR2 YYNGEE. The CDR3 is CASSVDAGSNQPQHF. In DNA form, the CDR3 reads TGTGCCAGCAGCGTAGATGCAGGGAGCAATCAGCCCCAGCATTTT.